The rows below give T cell receptor beta chains drawn from one sample of a study of T cell changes during pregnancy in multiple sclerosis. TCRdb's copy holds only in-frame clones and misses some; the assay was immunoSEQ multiplex PCR. The sample contains just under 65,000 clones, 90% of which appear only once. This specimen consisted of peripheral blood, obtained in the second trimester of pregnancy. These TCRs come from a female donor in good health, enrolled as a control in a pregnancy study. Both conserved end residues are part of each CDR3. D genes are given only for firm matches. The listing skips clone size in some rows; elsewhere it reads once, few, many or a size class.

size	J	D	V	DNA	CDR3
.	TRBJ2-1	TRBD2	TRBV7-6	TGTGCCAGCAGCTTAGGGGGCGGGGGGAGATCGGATGAGCAGTTCTTC	CASSLGGGGRSDEQFF
.	TRBJ1-1	TRBD1	TRBV27	TGTGCCAGCAGTCCAGGGACAGTGAACACTGAAGCTTTCTTT	CASSPGTVNTEAFF
.	TRBJ2-1	.	TRBV6-1	TGTGCCAGCAGTGAAGCGAGGTCCTTCCCTTCGAATGAGCAGTTCTTC	CASSEARSFPSNEQFF
.	TRBJ1-2	.	TRBV18	TGTGCCAGCTCACCAGCGGATAACTATGGCTACACCTTC	CASSPADNYGYTF
.	TRBJ2-7	TRBD1	TRBV5-5	TGTGCCAGCAGCCCTACCGGGACAGCCACCAACGAGCAGTACTTC	CASSPTGTATNEQYF
.	TRBJ2-3	TRBD2	TRBV7-8	TGTGCCAGCAGCTCCGGACTAGGGCTAGCAGATACGCAGTATTTT	CASSSGLGLADTQYF
.	TRBJ2-1	TRBD1	TRBV11-1	TGTGCCAGCAGCTCGGACAGGGGGGGGAATGAGCAGTTCTTC	CASSSDRGGNEQFF
.	TRBJ1-1	.	TRBV5-4	TGTGCCAGCACCTGGGGGGGTGAAGCTTTCTTT	CASTWGGEAFF
.	TRBJ2-1	TRBD1	TRBV7-9	TGTGCCAGCAGCGGTAGGCAGGGACAGGGACCCAATGAGCAGTTCTTC	CASSGRQGQGPNEQFF
.	TRBJ2-7	TRBD2	TRBV13	TGTGCCAGCAGCTGTGCGGCGGGAGGGTCCTGCTACGAGCAGTACTTC	CASSCAAGGSCYEQYF
.	TRBJ2-5	.	TRBV10-1	TGCGCCAGCAGTGATCCGGGTCTCGGGGAGACCCAGTACTTC	CASSDPGLGETQYF
once	TRBJ2-5	TRBD1	TRBV5-1	TGCGCCAGCAGTCCAGGGGGCTATGAGACGGCCCAGTACTTC	CASSPGGYETAQYF
.	TRBJ2-7	TRBD2	TRBV27	TGTGCCAGCAGTTCGGGGACTAGCGCCTACGAGCAGTACTTC	CASSSGTSAYEQYF
.	TRBJ2-3	.	TRBV27	TGTGCCAGCATCGGGCGGGAACCAGATACGCAGTATTTT	CASIGREPDTQYF
few	TRBJ1-1	.	TRBV19	TGTGCCAGTAGTATGACAGCCTCCACGAACACTGAAGCTTTCTTT	CASSMTASTNTEAFF
once	TRBJ1-4	TRBD1	TRBV7-9	TGTGCCAGCAGCTATGGGACAGGGGGTAATGAAAAACTGTTTTTT	CASSYGTGGNEKLFF
.	TRBJ1-2	.	TRBV9	TGTGCCAGCAGCTTCACAGGGAGGGGAGCTAACTATGGCTACACCTTC	CASSFTGRGANYGYTF
.	TRBJ2-7	TRBD1	TRBV30	TGTGCCATTACACCGGGACAGGGGCTCTCCGAGCAGTACTTC	CAITPGQGLSEQYF
once	TRBJ2-2	TRBD2	TRBV6-5	TGTGCCAGCAGTTACAATGCGGGAGCGGACGGGGAGCTGTTTTTT	CASSYNAGADGELFF
.	TRBJ1-5	.	TRBV4-1	TGCGCCAGCAGCCAATTAGAGGTCCCCGGTCAGCCCCAGCATTTT	CASSQLEVPGQPQHF
.	TRBJ1-5	.	TRBV27	TGTGCCAGCAGTTTTGGGCCCGGTCAGCCCCAGCATTTT	CASSFGPGQPQHF
.	TRBJ2-7	TRBD1	TRBV6-6	TGTGCCAGCAGGGGACAGGGCTCTACCTACGAGCAGTACTTC	CASRGQGSTYEQYF
.	TRBJ1-2	.	TRBV11-2	TGTGCCAGCAGCTTTTCCCCCCCAGGGTTCTCCTTC	CASSFSPPGFSF
.	TRBJ2-7	TRBD2	TRBV9	TGTGCCAGCAGCGTAGGAGTAGCGGGGGGGTCCTACGAGCAGTACTTC	CASSVGVAGGSYEQYF
.	TRBJ2-4	TRBD1	TRBV6-1	TGTGCCAGCACCTCAGGACAGGGGCAAAACATTCAGTACTTC	CASTSGQGQNIQYF
.	TRBJ1-1	TRBD1	TRBV9	TGTGCCAGCAGCTCGAGGCAGGGGACAGGGAGGAACACTGAAGCTTTCTTT	CASSSRQGTGRNTEAFF
.	TRBJ1-2	.	TRBV30	TGTGCCATTGGGCCCGCCCCTAACTATGGCTACACCTTC	CAIGPAPNYGYTF
.	TRBJ1-4	TRBD1	TRBV14	TGTGCCAGCAGCCGAGGACAGGGGGGGGAAAAACTGTTTTTT	CASSRGQGGEKLFF
.	TRBJ2-3	.	TRBV9	TGTGCCAGCAGCGTAGGTGGGGCACGGGATACGCAGTATTTT	CASSVGGARDTQYF
.	TRBJ2-1	TRBD2	TRBV10-3	TGTGCCATCAGAGGGACTAGCGGGGGCCTTGATGAGCAGTTCTTC	CAIRGTSGGLDEQFF
few	TRBJ1-1	TRBD1	TRBV19	TGTGCCAGTAAGGACAGGCCGATGAACACTGAAGCTTTCTTT	CASKDRPMNTEAFF
.	TRBJ1-5	.	TRBV19	TGTGCCAGTAGTACTCAGGGACTGCAGCCCCAGCATTTT	CASSTQGLQPQHF
.	TRBJ2-1	.	TRBV5-1	TGCGCCAGCACTATCGGGTCTCACTCAAACAATGAGCAGTTCTTC	CASTIGSHSNNEQFF
.	TRBJ1-1	.	TRBV18	TGTGCCAGCTCACCGGGACAAAACACTGAAGCTTTCTTT	CASSPGQNTEAFF
once	TRBJ1-1	TRBD1	TRBV4-1	TGCGCCAGCAGCCAGGCCGGGACAGGGGGCCCCATGGTGAAGACTGAAGCTTTCTTT	CASSQAGTGGPMVKTEAFF
.	TRBJ1-4	.	TRBV20-1	TGCAGTGCTAGACTCAGGGAAAAACTGTTTTTT	CSARLREKLFF
once	TRBJ2-1	TRBD2	TRBV4-1	TGCGCCAGCAGCCAACTAGCGGGAGTCCCTTCCAATGAGCAGTTCTTC	CASSQLAGVPSNEQFF
.	TRBJ1-1	.	TRBV15	TGTGCCACCAGCAGAGCGGGTCCGAACACTGAAGCTTTCTTT	CATSRAGPNTEAFF
.	TRBJ1-1	TRBD1	TRBV6-6	TGTGCCAGCAGTCTCCAGACAGGGGGCACTGAAGCTTTCTTT	CASSLQTGGTEAFF